These T cell receptor beta chains were read from a single sample in a study of glioma-infiltrating T cells after dendritic cell vaccination. The data were produced by immunoSEQ multiplex PCR, yet TCRdb's version contains in-frame clones alone and is incomplete. Here the sample spans about 110,000 clones, 85% to 90% being singletons. The sequencing here drew on blood, taken after dendritic cell vaccination. Receptor source: a human donor with glioblastoma. The CDR3 runs from the conserved cysteine through the conserved F or W. Fields, in order: V gene, D gene, clone size, J gene, CDR3 protein, CDR3 DNA. D genes are given only for firm matches. Clone size is shown for a subset of rows, as once, few, many or a class of expanded clone.

>TRBV9|NA|NA|TRBJ2-3
CASSVESGQTTDTQYF
TGTGCCAGCAGCGTAGAGTCCGGACAGACCACAGATACGCAGTATTTT
>TRBV11-2|TRBD2|NA|TRBJ2-7
CASSLAGVGEQYF
TGTGCCAGCAGCCTAGCGGGAGTGGGCGAGCAGTACTTC
>TRBV7-6|TRBD1|NA|TRBJ2-2
CASSPRTGLNTGELFF
TGTGCCAGCAGCCCTAGGACAGGGCTGAACACCGGGGAGCTGTTTTTT
>TRBV6-1|TRBD1|once|TRBJ1-5
CASSADRGNQPQHF
TGTGCCAGCAGCGCAGACAGGGGCAATCAGCCCCAGCATTTT
>TRBV6-5|TRBD1|NA|TRBJ1-2
CASSYTDRDYGYTF
TGTGCCAGCAGTTACACGGACAGGGACTATGGCTACACCTTC
>TRBV19|TRBD1|NA|TRBJ1-2
CASSIARGYGYTF
TGTGCCAGTAGTATAGCCAGGGGGTATGGCTACACCTTC
>TRBV13|NA|NA|TRBJ2-7
CASSGQGSSYEQYF
TGTGCCTCCTCAGGCCAGGGAAGCTCCTACGAGCAGTACTTC
>TRBV4-2|TRBD1|NA|TRBJ1-6
CASSQDSGGFSYNSPLHF
TGTGCCAGCAGCCAAGATTCAGGGGGTTTCTCCTATAATTCACCCCTCCACTTT
>TRBV9|TRBD2|few|TRBJ2-5
CASSFSGGAEETQYF
TGTGCCAGCAGCTTTAGCGGGGGGGCCGAAGAGACCCAGTACTTC
>TRBV9|NA|NA|TRBJ2-5
CASSVGNGAGETQYF
TGTGCCAGCAGCGTAGGCAATGGGGCTGGGGAGACCCAGTACTTC
>TRBV30|TRBD1|once|TRBJ1-2
CAWTLGGTEVFGYTF
TGTGCCTGGACCCTAGGGGGGACAGAAGTGTTTGGCTACACCTTC